Detailed here is one TCR beta chain. Autoimmune disease history or systemic immunosuppression was exclusionary. Here immunoSEQ multiplex PCR was the method, and the copy in TCRdb shows in-frame clones only, minus some. The sample records about 86,000 clones, 91% being singletons. The sample originates from a study of OX40 agonist ivuxolimab in advanced cancers. CDR3 length equals 16 residues. Unmatched junction bases numbered 6, after V lost 0 bases and J lost 4 bases. Germline values: CDR1 SNHLY, CDR2 FYNNEI. Source: CD4+ or CD8+ T cells sorted from blood, taken in a trial of the OX40 agonist ivuxolimab. V usage is TRBV2 and J usage is TRBJ2-7; 10 bases map to TRBD2. This TCR was sampled from an adult with an advanced solid tumor such as melanoma, head and neck, liver or kidney cancer. The CDR3 DNA sequence: TGTGCCAGCAGTGAAGCAGCCGGGACTAGCGCATACGAGCAGTACTTC. Its translation is CASSEAAGTSAYEQYF. Full variable domain (rest looked up from reference TRBV2 and TRBJ2-7): EPEVTQTPSHQVTQMGQEVILRCVPISNHLYFYWYRQILGQKVEFLVSFYNNEISEKSEIFDDQFSVERPDGSNFTLKIRSTKLEDSAMYFCASSEAAGTSAYEQYFGPGTRLTVT.